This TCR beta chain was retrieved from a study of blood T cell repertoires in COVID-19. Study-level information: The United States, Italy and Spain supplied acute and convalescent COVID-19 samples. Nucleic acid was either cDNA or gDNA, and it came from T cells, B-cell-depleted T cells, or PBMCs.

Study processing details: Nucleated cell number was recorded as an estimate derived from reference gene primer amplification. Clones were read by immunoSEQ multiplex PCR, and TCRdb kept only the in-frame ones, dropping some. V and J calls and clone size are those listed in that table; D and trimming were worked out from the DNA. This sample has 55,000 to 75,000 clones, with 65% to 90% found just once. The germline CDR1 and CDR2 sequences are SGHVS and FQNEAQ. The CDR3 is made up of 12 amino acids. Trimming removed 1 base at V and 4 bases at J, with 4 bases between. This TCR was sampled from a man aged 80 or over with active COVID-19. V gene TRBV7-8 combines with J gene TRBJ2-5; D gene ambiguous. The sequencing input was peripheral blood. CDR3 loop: CASSLDIETQYF. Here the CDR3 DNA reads TGTGCCAGCAGCTTAGATATAGAGACCCAGTACTTC.